This TCR beta chain was identified in a study of read filtering for tumor transcriptome and immune sequencing. Study context: Whole-transcriptome libraries were prepared after DNase treatment.

This clonotype was detected a few times. Its antigen is not known. Whole-study results and caveats: IR-seq and RNA-seq agreed better without single-read clonotypes.

Germline V gives CDR1 KGHSH, CDR2 LQKENI. Trimming took off 1 base at V and 1 base at J, with 4 bases between the two ends. The CDR3 has 14 residues. From 350 to 500 ng of RNA, a library with molecular barcoded alpha/delta and beta/gamma adaptors was made. TCRdb re-derived calls from the reads in MiXCR, one entry per CDR3 protein. The table lists about 61,000 distinct CDR3 sequences, nearly 20% of them singletons. Every patient had bone marrow sampled while the disease was active. Sequencing was done on a sample of a population of CD138-negative cells sorted from bone marrow. The origin of this receptor is a donor aged 40 or over with multiple myeloma. The rearrangement links TRBV18 to TRBJ2-2; D unresolved. CDR3 nucleotides: TGTGCCAGCTCACCACGGCGGAACACCGGGGAGCTGTTTTTT. It is translated as CASSPRRNTGELFF.